This is a list of T cell receptor beta chains from one sample in a study of identifying expanded T cells in peripheral blood. The assay was immunoSEQ multiplex PCR, and TCRdb's table has in-frame clones only and misses some. This sample has about 100,000 clones; roughly 85% occur once, and the top ten carry about a sixth. The specimen sequenced was blood. The receptors stem from a person between 18 and 70 years old in good health. Both conserved end residues are part of each CDR3. A D gene is named only where the DNA matches it firmly. Rows may omit the clone size; those that give it use once, few, many or a size class.

. | TRBJ2-5 | TRBV7-9 | . | CASRKYEGTQYF | TGTGCCAGCAGAAAATACGAGGGGACCCAGTACTTC
. | TRBJ1-4 | TRBV5-1 | TRBD1 | CASNLPALWDRGTNEKLFF | TGCGCCAGCAACTTACCAGCTCTATGGGACAGGGGAACTAATGAAAAACTGTTTTTT
. | TRBJ2-7 | TRBV21-1 | . | CASSKWNYPEQYF | TGTGCCAGCAGCAAATGGAACTACCCCGAGCAGTACTTC
. | TRBJ2-3 | TRBV4-1 | TRBD1 | CASSQDRGGLQSTDTQYF | TGCGCCAGCAGCCAAGATCGAGGGGGCTTGCAAAGCACAGATACGCAGTATTTT
. | TRBJ1-2 | TRBV5-1 | . | CASSLALGDGPGYGYTF | TGCGCCAGCAGCTTGGCCCTGGGGGACGGACCAGGCTATGGCTACACCTTC
. | TRBJ2-2 | TRBV18 | . | CASSIQNTGELFF | TGTGCCAGCTCGATACAGAACACCGGGGAGCTGTTTTTT
. | TRBJ1-5 | TRBV28 | . | CASSLDRGRRDSNQPQHF | TGTGCCAGCAGTTTGGACCGGGGGCGCCGGGATAGCAATCAGCCCCAGCATTTT
. | TRBJ1-3 | TRBV18 | . | CASSRRDITAPKLSGNTIYF | TGTGCCAGCTCACGGCGGGACATAACGGCGCCGAAACTCTCTGGAAACACCATATATTTT
. | TRBJ2-5 | TRBV18 | TRBD2 | CASSPALAGGSETQYF | TGTGCCAGCTCACCAGCACTAGCGGGGGGGTCAGAGACCCAGTACTTC
. | TRBJ2-3 | TRBV7-9 | TRBD1 | CASSQTPDRVYFTDTQYF | TGTGCCAGCAGCCAAACGCCGGACAGGGTGTATTTCACAGATACGCAGTATTTT
. | TRBJ2-3 | TRBV7-6 | . | CASSSQEADTQYF | TGTGCCAGCAGCTCACAAGAAGCAGATACGCAGTATTTT
. | TRBJ1-6 | TRBV14 | TRBD1 | CASNRGQIYNSPLHF | TGTGCCAGCAACCGGGGACAGATCTATAATTCACCCCTCCACTTT
few | TRBJ1-5 | TRBV27 | . | CASSLQPNQPQHF | TGTGCCAGCAGTTTACAGCCAAATCAGCCCCAGCATTTT
few | TRBJ1-6 | TRBV4-1 | . | CASSHELHF | TGCGCCAGCAGCCACGAGCTCCACTTT
. | TRBJ2-5 | TRBV2 | . | CASRTGTQGTQYF | TGTGCCAGCAGGACTGGGACCCAGGGGACCCAGTACTTC
. | TRBJ1-5 | TRBV28 | . | CASSTGGVDWPQHF | TGTGCCAGCAGTACGGGAGGGGTTGATTGGCCCCAGCATTTT
. | TRBJ1-2 | TRBV7-9 | . | CASSLASGGQHYGYTF | TGTGCCAGCAGCTTAGCATCGGGGGGCCAGCACTATGGTTACACCTTC
. | TRBJ2-5 | TRBV11-2 | TRBD2 | CASSLDQAAGETQYF | TGTGCCAGCAGCTTAGATCAGGCAGCGGGGGAGACCCAGTACTTC
. | TRBJ2-5 | TRBV13 | . | CASSIGGGETQYF | TGTGCCAGCAGCATTGGGGGCGGCGAGACCCAGTACTTC
. | TRBJ1-2 | TRBV6-1 | . | CASSDDGGGGLMANYGYTF | TGTGCCAGCAGTGACGATGGGGGCGGGGGCCTTATGGCTAACTATGGCTACACCTTC
. | TRBJ2-5 | TRBV2 | TRBD2 | CARRNPSGESQYF | TGTGCCAGGCGCAACCCCAGCGGGGAGTCCCAGTACTTC
. | TRBJ2-1 | TRBV7-8 | TRBD2 | CASSWRDRGGYNEQFF | TGTGCCAGCAGCTGGAGAGATCGGGGGGGCTACAATGAGCAGTTCTTC
few | TRBJ1-5 | TRBV10-3 | . | CAISVEKQPQHF | TGTGCCATCAGTGTGGAGAAGCAGCCCCAGCATTTT
. | TRBJ2-5 | TRBV9 | . | CASSVVGGILETQYF | TGTGCCAGCAGCGTAGTAGGGGGGATTTTGGAGACCCAGTACTTC
. | TRBJ2-7 | TRBV18 | TRBD2 | CASSAGTSSYEQYF | TGTGCCAGCTCAGCGGGGACTAGCAGCTACGAGCAGTACTTC
. | TRBJ2-1 | TRBV10-3 | TRBD2 | CAISRASGGANRRNEQFF | TGTGCCATCAGTAGGGCTAGCGGGGGGGCCAATAGAAGAAATGAGCAGTTCTTC
few | TRBJ1-6 | TRBV30 | . | CAWSQWGNSPLHF | TGTGCCTGGAGTCAGTGGGGTAATTCACCCCTCCACTTT
. | TRBJ1-6 | TRBV7-9 | . | CASNLQGAYNSPLHF | TGTGCCAGCAATCTCCAGGGCGCCTATAATTCACCCCTCCACTTT
. | TRBJ1-6 | TRBV28 | TRBD1 | CASRPWGQGDSPLHF | TGTGCCAGCAGGCCGTGGGGACAGGGGGATTCACCCCTCCACTTT
few | TRBJ2-3 | TRBV11-2 | TRBD2 | CASSYEGKRGTLRGDTQYF | TGTGCCAGCAGCTACGAGGGCAAGCGGGGGACTCTTCGGGGAGATACGCAGTATTTT
. | TRBJ1-4 | TRBV7-2 | . | CASSPRAGATNEKLFF | TGTGCCAGCAGCCCGCGGGCTGGGGCAACTAATGAAAAACTGTTTTTT
. | TRBJ2-3 | TRBV4-2 | TRBD2 | CASSQDLLAGGADTQYF | TGTGCCAGCAGCCAAGATCTCCTAGCGGGGGGGGCAGATACGCAGTATTTT
. | TRBJ1-1 | TRBV10-3 | TRBD1 | CAIRGTGEWVEAFF | TGTGCCATCAGGGGGACAGGGGAATGGGTAGAAGCTTTCTTT
. | TRBJ1-1 | TRBV9 | TRBD1 | CASSVGSGQGDTEAFF | TGTGCCAGCAGCGTAGGGTCAGGACAGGGCGACACTGAAGCTTTCTTT
. | TRBJ2-3 | TRBV2 | TRBD1 | CASTGDSTSRDTQYF | TGTGCCAGCACTGGGGACAGTACCTCGAGGGATACGCAGTATTTT